The present entry profiles one T cell receptor beta chain with its context. Amplification used 60 Vbeta primers and 13 Jbeta primers. Assay: immunoSEQ multiplex PCR; the TCRdb copy retains only in-frame clones and omits some. This table has over 120,000 clones, roughly 76% appearing once. The data belong to a study of cytomegalovirus exposure and HLA in healthy donors. The CDR3 covers 15 residues. Germline CDR1 MNHNY, CDR2 SVGAGI (reference sequence). Deletions cut 0 bases from V and 8 bases from J, with 11 bases between. This TCR was recovered from a woman in her 30s in good health and CMV-seronegative. The sequenced material came from PBMCs. The rearrangement joins TRBV6-6 to TRBJ1-6, with D tentatively TRBD1 (5 bases). CDR3: CASSYSGGGDSPLHF. The DNA of the CDR3 is TGTGCCAGCAGTTACTCGGGAGGAGGGGATTCACCCCTCCACTTT.